A single sample is the source of the 27 T cell receptor beta chains below, sequenced in a study of cytomegalovirus exposure and HLA in healthy donors. PCR was performed using 60 Vbeta and 13 Jbeta primers. The assay was immunoSEQ multiplex PCR, and TCRdb's table has in-frame clones only and misses some. The table has 200,000 or so clones, 87% seen once. The sequencing sample was made of PBMCs. The source of these receptors is a girl less than two years old in good health and CMV-seronegative.

CDR3 sequence reads: CAIGREGNTIYF. The CDR3 nucleotides are TGTGCCATCGGGAGGGAAGGAAACACCATATATTTT. The chain links TRBV10-3 to TRBJ1-3, with D uncertain. V lost 8 bases, J lost 4 bases, and 9 bases lay in between. CDR1 is ENHRY and CDR2 is SYGVKD in the germline V gene. The CDR3 spans 12 residues.

The rearrangement links TRBV9 to TRBJ2-7; 9 bases fit TRBD1. V shed 3 bases and J 2 bases; nucleotides not matched to a gene: 6. Germline CDR1 SGDLS, CDR2 YYNGEE. This CDR3 spans 15 amino acids. The CDR3 nucleotides read TGTGCCAGCAGCGAGACCGGGACAGGGCCCTACGAGCAGTACTTC. This codes for CASSETGTGPYEQYF.

The CDR3 sequence is CASSLETGGISYGYTF. Written as DNA, the CDR3 is TGTGCCAGCAGCTTAGAGACAGGGGGCATCTCCTATGGCTACACCTTC. The V and J genes are TRBV7-6 and TRBJ1-2, with 10 bases aligning to TRBD1. This CDR3 is built from 16 residues. Trimming at V came to 1 base and at J to 4 bases, leaving 6 bases not matched to a gene. The V gene's germline CDR1 is SGHVS and CDR2 FNYEAQ.

This sequence joins TRBV25-1 and TRBJ1-6; the D gene is possibly TRBD1 (5 bases). There are 14 residues in the CDR3. With 5 bases removed from V and 10 bases from J, the gap between germline ends came to 15 bases. The germline gives CDR1 MGHDK, CDR2 SYGVNS. The CDR3 coding sequence is TGTGCCAGCAGTTCTCTCGGGGGAAAATCACCCCTCCACTTT. It yields the protein CASSSLGGKSPLHF.

This chain connects TRBV7-2 to TRBJ2-3; possibly TRBD2 for D (6 bases). Germline lookup yields CDR1 SGHTA and CDR2 FQGNSA. The germline V and J ends were trimmed by 5 bases and 11 bases, with 11 bases remaining between them. The length of the CDR3 is 11 residues. This CDR3 is CASSPSREQYF. For the CDR3, the DNA is TGTGCCAGCAGCCCCTCGCGGGAGCAGTATTTT.

J is TRBJ1-1 and V is TRBV5-1, with D possibly TRBD1 on 6 matching bases. There are 13 residues in the CDR3. Germline CDR1 SGHRS, CDR2 YFSETQ. V lost 0 bases to trimming and J lost 5 bases, with 8 bases between them. As DNA, the CDR3 is TGCGCCAGCAGCTTGGAACAGGGTACTGAAGCTTTCTTT. It encodes CASSLEQGTEAFF.

This clone was detected once. V gene TRBV6-6 combines with J gene TRBJ1-2, with D perhaps matching TRBD1 (5 bases). V was pared by 2 bases and J by 6 bases, with 19 bases between. This CDR3 is 16 amino acids long. Looked up from germline, CDR1 is MNHNY and CDR2 is SVGAGI (reference sequence). CDR3 in DNA: TGTGCCAGCAGTTACGGGCTGGGGTCCAGGGTGAATGGCTACACCTTC. Protein sequence: CASSYGLGSRVNGYTF.

This clone turned up a few times. The rearrangement links TRBV25-1 to TRBJ2-3; possibly TRBD2 for D (6 bases). V was clipped by 5 bases and J by 5 bases, with 14 bases between them. This CDR3 is 14 amino acids long. CDR1 is MGHDK and CDR2 is SYGVNS in the germline V gene. CDR3 amino acids: CASSPLGGGDTQYF. CDR3 in DNA: TGTGCCAGCAGTCCCCTGGGAGGAGGAGATACGCAGTATTTT.

This chain uses TRBV2 with TRBJ1-1; 8 bases map to TRBD1. CDR1 and CDR2 from the germline V gene are SNHLY and FYNNEI. The J segment lost 4 bases and the V segment lost 6 bases, leaving 7 bases of the junction unmatched. The length of the CDR3 is 14 residues. CDR3 coding DNA: TGTGCCAGCAGACAGGGGGGATTGGGCACTGAAGCTTTCTTT. As protein: CASRQGGLGTEAFF.

This clone was seen a single time. The chain is built from TRBV28 and TRBJ2-7; 10 bases match TRBD1. V gave up 0 bases and J gave up 3 bases; unmatched junction bases: 11. The CDR3 has 18 residues. Looked up from germline, CDR1 is MDHEN and CDR2 is SYDVKM. Here the CDR3 DNA reads TGTGCCAGCAGTTTATGGTCAAGGGACAGGGGAAGTATCTACGAGCAGTACTTC. This encodes CASSLWSRDRGSIYEQYF.

This rearrangement joins TRBV29-1 to TRBJ2-1; unclear D gene. V was pared by 3 bases and J by 6 bases, with 9 bases between. This CDR3 has 12 residues. Germline V gene lookup returns CDR1 SQVTM and CDR2 ANQGSEA. The DNA for the CDR3 is TGCAGCGTTGAGGTCTACCGCAATGAGCAGTTCTTC. Translation: CSVEVYRNEQFF.

The V call is TRBV28, the J call TRBJ1-1, with D maybe TRBD1 (6 bases). CDR3 length equals 13 residues. CDR1 is MDHEN, CDR2 SYDVKM, per germline. The ends were cut back, 7 bases at V and 0 bases at J, with 9 bases in the middle. CDR3 protein: CASKTGLNTEAFF. For the CDR3, the DNA is TGTGCCAGCAAAACAGGGTTGAACACTGAAGCTTTCTTT.

V gene TRBV7-8 combines with J gene TRBJ2-7; D might be TRBD2 (5 bases). Germline values: CDR1 SGHVS, CDR2 FQNEAQ. With 0 bases removed from V and 7 bases from J, the gap between germline ends came to 7 bases. The CDR3 consists of 12 residues. The CDR3 DNA reads as TGTGCCAGCAGCTTAGCTGGGAGAGAGCAGTACTTC. Protein product: CASSLAGREQYF.

This clone was observed once. The V and J genes are TRBV5-1 and TRBJ2-7; 7 positions match TRBD1. V was pared by 4 bases and J by 4 bases, with 11 bases of the junction left unmatched. Germline V lookup: CDR1 SGHRS, CDR2 YFSETQ. The CDR3 is 15 amino acids. CDR3 region: CASSPNSGTEYEQYF. CDR3 sequence (DNA): TGCGCCAGCAGCCCCAACTCCGGGACAGAATACGAGCAGTACTTC.

The chain uses TRBV29-1 and TRBJ2-1; D possibly corresponds to TRBD2 (6 bases). CDR1 and CDR2 (germline): SQVTM, ANQGSEA. CDR3 length equals 13 residues. Trimming pared 4 bases from V and 9 bases from J, leaving 16 bases between. CDR3 sequence: CSVAAGSLSEQFF. DNA of the CDR3: TGCAGCGTTGCGGCGGGGTCTCTTAGTGAGCAGTTCTTC.

V gene TRBV14 combines with J gene TRBJ2-1, with 16 bases identical to TRBD2. V trimming: 2 bases; J trimming: 7 bases; junction bases outside the gene matches: 14. Germline CDR1 and CDR2: SGHDN and FVKESK. CDR3 length: 20 amino acids. The DNA of the CDR3 is TGTGCCAGCAGCCAACTACCGGGACTAGCGGGGGGGCCAAAAGTTAATGAGCAGTTCTTC. This sequence encodes CASSQLPGLAGGPKVNEQFF.

The chain recombines TRBV2 with TRBJ1-6, with 8 bases matching TRBD1. J was trimmed by 10 bases and V by 5 bases; bases with no gene match: 10. The CDR3 runs to 15 residues. CDR1 is SNHLY and CDR2 is FYNNEI in the germline V gene. The CDR3 protein is CASSIGQGGRSPLHF. The CDR3 DNA is TGTGCCAGCAGTATAGGACAGGGAGGAAGGTCACCCCTCCACTTT.

The sample holds one count of this clone. J is TRBJ2-3 and V is TRBV2; 13 nucleotides line up with TRBD2. This CDR3 region has 15 residues. V shed 9 bases and J 2 bases; nucleotides not matched to a gene: 5. The germline V gene has CDR1 SNHLY and CDR2 FYNNEI. CDR3 sequence (DNA): TGTGCCAGGAGACTAGCGGGAGGAACCACAGATACGCAGTATTTT. This sequence encodes CARRLAGGTTDTQYF.

V gene TRBV19 combines with J gene TRBJ1-5, with D unresolved. V was shortened by 0 bases and J by 7 bases, with 13 bases between the two germline ends. In germline, CDR1 is LNHDA, CDR2 SQIVND (reference sequence). The CDR3 contains 15 residues. This CDR3 is CASSIDPPHLQPQHF. For the CDR3, the DNA is TGTGCCAGTAGTATAGATCCCCCACATCTCCAGCCCCAGCATTTT.

V gene TRBV5-4 combines with J gene TRBJ2-7; 8 bases match TRBD2. This CDR3 spans 14 amino acids. Germline V lookup: CDR1 SGHNT, CDR2 YYREEE (reference sequence). Losses at the gene ends were 5 bases for V and 7 bases for J; bases not matched to a gene: 11. DNA for the CDR3: TGTGCCAGCAGAAAGGGGTCGGGAGGGGGGGAGCAGTACTTC. Amino acids: CASRKGSGGGEQYF.

The V and J genes are TRBV6-5 and TRBJ1-1; 10 bases line up with TRBD1. Germline V gene lookup returns CDR1 MNHEY and CDR2 SVGAGI. The CDR3 is made up of 15 amino acids. Germline trimming cut 5 bases from V and 11 bases from J; bases unmatched to any gene: 14. CDR3 in DNA: TGTGCCAGCAGTCTCCGGGACAGGGGCCCGGAGGGGGCTTTCTTT. Amino acid sequence: CASSLRDRGPEGAFF.

The sample holds one count of this clone. This chain uses TRBV7-9 with TRBJ1-2; no definite D call. The CDR3 has 12 amino acids. Germline CDR1 is SEHNR and CDR2 is FQNEAQ (reference sequence). Trimming left V 1 base short and J 6 bases short, with 6 bases between. CDR3 sequence reads: CASSLDTNGYTF. For the CDR3, the DNA is TGTGCCAGCAGCTTAGACACGAATGGCTACACCTTC.

Notes on this clone: Its ends do not fully match the called genes, so a read error is possible. The V and J genes are TRBV7-7 and TRBJ2-2; D may be TRBD1 (6 bases). The germline gives CDR1 SSHAT, CDR2 FNYEAQ (reference sequence). This CDR3 region has 17 residues. CDR3 bases: TGTGCTAGCAGCTTAGTTCCCGATACAGGGTCCTCGGGGGAGCTGTTTTTT. It specifies CASSLVPDTGSSGELFF.

The gene calls are TRBV19 and TRBJ1-2; D not resolved. Germline V gene sequence: CDR1 LNHDA, CDR2 SQIVND (reference sequence). Trimming left V 5 bases short and J 3 bases short, with 16 bases between. The CDR3 consists of 15 residues. CDR3 amino acids: CASSPGGPGHYGYTF. The CDR3 DNA is TGTGCCAGTAGTCCCGGAGGGCCGGGTCACTATGGCTACACCTTC.

DNA for the CDR3: TGTGCCAGCAGTGTAGGGGAAGCGGGGTCGCAAGAGACCCAGTACTTC. Residues: CASSVGEAGSQETQYF. The V call is TRBV25-1, the J call TRBJ2-5; 7 nucleotides line up with TRBD2. Germline CDR1 and CDR2: MGHDK and SYGVNS. The CDR3 covers 16 residues. V was pared by 4 bases and J by 2 bases, with 10 bases of the junction left unmatched.

This chain connects TRBV14 to TRBJ2-1; a weak D match, TRBD2 (6 bases). In germline, CDR1 is SGHDN, CDR2 FVKESK. Trimming removed 4 bases at V and 7 bases at J, with 26 bases between. This CDR3 comprises 18 residues. CDR3 sequence (DNA): TGTGCCAGCAGCCGCCAGGTTTGGGTGACGGGAGCTAGGAATGAGCAGTTCTTC. Translated, it gives CASSRQVWVTGARNEQFF.

V is TRBV11-2 and J is TRBJ1-3; 7 nucleotides match TRBD1. The length of the CDR3 is 13 residues. V gave up 5 bases and J gave up 4 bases; unmatched junction bases: 2. Germline V CDR1 and CDR2: SGHAT, FQNNGV. The CDR3 loop is CASSLQGGNTIYF. Written as DNA, the CDR3 is TGTGCCAGCAGCCTACAGGGGGGAAACACCATATATTTT.